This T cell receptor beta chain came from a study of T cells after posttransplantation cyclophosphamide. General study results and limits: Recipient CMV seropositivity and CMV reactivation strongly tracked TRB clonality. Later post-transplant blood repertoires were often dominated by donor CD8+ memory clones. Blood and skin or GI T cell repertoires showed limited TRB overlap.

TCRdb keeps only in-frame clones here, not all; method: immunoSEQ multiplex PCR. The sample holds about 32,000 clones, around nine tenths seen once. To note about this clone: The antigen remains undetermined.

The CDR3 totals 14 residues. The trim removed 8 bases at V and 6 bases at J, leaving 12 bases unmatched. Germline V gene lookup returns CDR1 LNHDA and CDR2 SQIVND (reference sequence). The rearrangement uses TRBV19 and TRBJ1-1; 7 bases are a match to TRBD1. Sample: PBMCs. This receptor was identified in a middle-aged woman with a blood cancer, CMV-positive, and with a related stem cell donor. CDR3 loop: CASQGRGPTPEAFF. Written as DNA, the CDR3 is TGTGCCAGTCAAGGAAGGGGGCCAACCCCTGAAGCTTTCTTT.